The next 18 T cell receptor beta chains were all read from a single sample in a study of cytomegalovirus exposure and HLA in healthy donors. 60 Vbeta and 13 Jbeta primers were used in PCR. Using immunoSEQ multiplex PCR, the repertoire was profiled, and TCRdb retains in-frame clones only, with some absent. The repertoire consists of under 200,000 clones, with 12% occurring once and the leading ten covering 7.5% to 10%. Material: PBMCs. These receptors all come from a man in his fifties in good health and CMV-seropositive.

The chain couples TRBV4-3 to TRBJ2-2; perhaps TRBD2 as D (5 bases). The CDR3 length is 16 residues. Germline CDR1 reads LGHNA; CDR2 reads YSLEER. V was clipped by 5 bases and J by 6 bases, with 19 bases between them. CDR3 region: CASSLRDVGVSGELFF. The CDR3 nucleotides read TGCGCCAGCAGCTTAAGGGATGTCGGGGTATCCGGGGAGCTGTTTTTT.

This clone has a handful of counts. The chain uses TRBV7-9 and TRBJ1-1; possibly TRBD1 for D (6 bases). This CDR3 comprises 15 residues. Germline values: CDR1 SEHNR, CDR2 FQNEAQ (reference sequence). V was shortened by 5 bases and J by 3 bases, with 16 bases between the two germline ends. The CDR3 region has the DNA TGTGCCAGCAGCCTTACAGGGATGGGGTACACTGAAGCTTTCTTT. Encoded protein: CASSLTGMGYTEAFF.

The V and J genes are TRBV5-1 and TRBJ2-5; weak D call: TRBD1 (5 bases). Trimming pared 6 bases from V and 5 bases from J, leaving 14 bases between. Germline V gives CDR1 SGHRS, CDR2 YFSETQ. This CDR3 spans 13 amino acids. The CDR3 reads CASKRGSWETQYF. CDR3 sequence (DNA): TGCGCCAGCAAAAGGGGTTCCTGGGAGACCCAGTACTTC. The variable domain in full, with the rest retrieved from reference TRBV5-1 and TRBJ2-5, is KAGVTQTPRYLIKTRGQQVTLSCSPISGHRSVSWYQQTPGQGLQFLFEYFSETQRNKGNFPGRFSGRQFSNSRSEMNVSTLELGDSALYLCASKRGSWETQYFGPGTRLLVL.

The V and J genes are TRBV4-1 and TRBJ2-5; 7 positions match TRBD2. V was clipped by 3 bases and J by 4 bases; unmatched bases: 8. Germline V lookup: CDR1 MGHRA, CDR2 YSYEKL. The CDR3 totals 15 residues. The CDR3 nucleotides are TGCGCCAGCAGCCAGGAGGGGAGGGACGGAGAGACCCAGTACTTC. Translated: CASSQEGRDGETQYF.

Remarks on this clone: A junction boundary mismatches the germline segment, possibly from a read error. The J gene is TRBJ1-3, the V gene TRBV4-3; D possibly corresponds to TRBD1 (5 bases). CDR1 and CDR2 from the germline V gene are LGHNA and YSLEER. The CDR3 totals 15 residues. CDR3 nucleotide sequence: TGCGCCAGCAGCCAAGATCTAGGGGCTGGAAGCACCATATATTTT. Translating gives CASSQDLGAGSTIYF.

This clone was recorded a few times. The V call is TRBV2, the J call TRBJ2-1; 11 bases fit TRBD2. The trim removed 3 bases at V and 8 bases at J, leaving 3 bases unmatched. Germline CDR1 and CDR2: SNHLY and FYNNEI. The CDR3 spans 14 residues. The CDR3 here is CASSELAGGYEQFF. The DNA of the CDR3 is TGTGCCAGCAGTGAGCTAGCGGGGGGTTATGAGCAGTTCTTC.

This sequence joins TRBV28 and TRBJ2-7; 7 nucleotides line up with TRBD1. The CDR3 runs 15 residues. From germline, CDR1 is MDHEN and CDR2 SYDVKM. J lost 4 bases, V lost 4 bases, and 10 bases had no gene match. Here the CDR3 reads CASSSTRTGQYEQYV. The CDR3 DNA is TGTGCCAGCAGTTCCACCCGGACAGGCCAATACGAGCAGTACGTC.

The gene calls are TRBV19 and TRBJ1-1, with D unclear. Germline CDR1 is LNHDA and CDR2 is SQIVND (reference sequence). CDR3 length: 17 amino acids. V dropped 2 bases and J dropped 4 bases, with 20 bases sitting between them. The CDR3 DNA is TGTGCCAGTAGTATAAACGACCCGAGGTTGGCTGGCACTGAAGCTTTCTTT. Its translation is CASSINDPRLAGTEAFF.

There are a few counts of this clone. The chain joins TRBV6-1 to TRBJ2-7; 8 bases are shared with TRBD1. Losses at the gene ends were 0 bases for V and 6 bases for J; bases not matched to a gene: 10. CDR3 size: 16 residues. Per germline, CDR1 MNHNS and CDR2 SASEGT. CDR3 sequence: CASSEAYQGAPLEQYV. In nucleotides, the CDR3 is TGTGCCAGCAGTGAAGCGTATCAGGGGGCGCCTCTCGAGCAGTACGTC.

The V gene is TRBV9, the J gene TRBJ2-3, with 10 nucleotides matching TRBD2. The length of the CDR3 is 15 residues. Losses at the gene ends were 2 bases for V and 4 bases for J; bases not matched to a gene: 4. Germline V gives CDR1 SGDLS, CDR2 YYNGEE. The CDR3 DNA reads TGTGCCAGCAGCGTGGAGCGGGGGGGCTCAGATACGCAGTATTTT. Its protein product is CASSVERGGSDTQYF.

This clone was counted only a few times. The genes are TRBV30 and TRBJ2-7; 9 bases are a match to TRBD2. V was pared by 6 bases and J by 0 bases, with 3 bases of the junction left unmatched. CDR3 length: 13 residues. CDR1 and CDR2 from the germline V gene are GTSNPN and SVGIG (reference sequence). The CDR3, as DNA: TGTGCCTGCCTTAGCGGGAGCTCCTACGAGCAGTACTTC. Amino acid sequence: CACLSGSSYEQYF.

V gene TRBV18 combines with J gene TRBJ1-2; 8 bases match TRBD1. The CDR3 has 12 residues. CDR1 and CDR2 (germline): KGHSH, LQKENI. The V and J ends lost 6 bases and 6 bases, in that order; junction bases with no gene match: 3. Here the CDR3 reads CASSPDRDGYTF. The CDR3 bases are TGTGCCAGCTCGCCGGACAGGGATGGCTACACCTTC.

The chain has TRBV2 and TRBJ2-1; D remains ambiguous. This CDR3 spans 13 amino acids. Deletions cut 3 bases from V and 8 bases from J, with 11 bases between. Per the germline V gene, CDR1 is SNHLY and CDR2 is FYNNEI. The CDR3 reads CASSERPSYEQFF. The CDR3, as DNA: TGTGCCAGCAGTGAGCGCCCTTCCTATGAGCAGTTCTTC.

This clone was picked up a small number of times. The chain joins TRBV28 to TRBJ2-3; 8 bases are shared with TRBD1. V gave up 6 bases and J gave up 3 bases; unmatched junction bases: 11. CDR1 and CDR2 from the germline V gene are MDHEN and SYDVKM. CDR3 length: 16 residues. CDR3: CASRYAPGQETDTQYF. As DNA, the CDR3 is TGTGCCAGCAGGTACGCCCCGGGACAGGAAACAGATACGCAGTATTTT. The full variable domain, completed using reference TRBV28 and TRBJ2-3, is DVKVTQSSRYLVKRTGEKVFLECVQDMDHENMFWYRQDPGLGLRLIYFSYDVKMKEKGDIPEGYSVSREKKERFSLILESASTNQTSMYLCASRYAPGQETDTQYFGPGTRLTVL.

The chain joins TRBV30 to TRBJ1-1; D is uncertain. V gave up 3 bases and J gave up 3 bases, with 11 bases separating them. CDR1 and CDR2 (germline): GTSNPN, SVGIG (reference sequence). This CDR3 has 13 amino acids. CDR3 DNA sequence: TGTGCCTGGAGGAGAAGTAAAGACACTGAAGCTTTCTTT. Translated: CAWRRSKDTEAFF. The entire variable domain, with the rest obtained from reference TRBV30 and TRBJ1-1, is as follows: SQTIHQWPATLVQPVGSPLSLECTVEGTSNPNLYWYRQAAGRGLQLLFYSVGIGQISSEVPQNLSASRPQDRQFILSSKKLLLSDSGFYLCAWRRSKDTEAFFGQGTRLTVV.

This clone appeared a few times. This sequence joins TRBV6-6 and TRBJ1-5; 9 bases align to TRBD1. The CDR3 sequence is 14 residues long. V lost 5 bases and J lost 9; bases outside the gene matches: 8. The germline gives CDR1 MNHNY, CDR2 SVGAGI (reference sequence). This chain's CDR3 is CASSRQGEDGPQHF. The CDR3 region has the DNA TGTGCCAGCAGTAGACAGGGGGAAGATGGGCCCCAGCATTTT.

This clone was seen a few times. This same CDR3 is encoded by further DNA sequences in the sample. The chain employs TRBV7-9 and TRBJ1-3; D remains unclear. CDR1 and CDR2 (germline): SEHNR, FQNEAQ (reference sequence). The ends were cut back, 1 base at V and 1 base at J, with 5 bases in the middle. The CDR3 totals 14 residues. CDR3 DNA sequence: TGTGCCAGCAGCTTAGTATCTTCTGGAAACACCATATATTTT. The encoded protein is CASSLVSSGNTIYF.

The chain has TRBV9 and TRBJ1-1; D is undetermined. The germline V gene encodes CDR1 SGDLS and CDR2 YYNGEE. Trimming cost V 4 bases and J 1 base, with 23 bases left between them. This CDR3 is 18 amino acids long. CDR3 sequence reads: CASSPPEGTPAGNTEAFF. CDR3 bases: TGTGCCAGCAGCCCCCCCGAGGGAACCCCTGCGGGGAACACTGAAGCTTTCTTT. The full variable domain, its missing parts supplied by reference TRBV9 and TRBJ1-1, is DSGVTQTPKHLITATGQRVTLRCSPRSGDLSVYWYQQSLDQGLQFLIQYYNGEERAKGNILERFSAQQFPDLHSELNLSSLELGDSALYFCASSPPEGTPAGNTEAFFGQGTRLTVV.